Following are 10 T cell receptor beta chains from one sample sequenced in a study of regulatory T cells in long-lasting Graves disease. Arm-PCR of CDR3 regions with iRepertoire HTBI primers generated TCR beta libraries. MiXCR was run by TCRdb on the multiplex PCR reads, yielding one entry per CDR3 protein. The table has fewer than 450,000 distinct CDR3 sequences, over 12% seen once. The time point: newly diagnosed GD, antithyroid drugs for less than 3 months. Following extraction of RNA from PBMCs, that RNA was used to make the TCR library. The same specimen was also included in a second study, on T cells in Graves' hyperthyroidism and ophthalmopathy.

The sample consisted of peripheral blood mononuclear cells (PBMCs), taken at new diagnosis, from a patient treated with antithyroid drugs. The source is a woman aged 40 to 50 with Graves disease.

This clonotype was seen a handful of times. The chain joins TRBV6-9 to TRBJ2-1; the match to TRBD2 covers 12 bases. The CDR3 has 15 amino acids. V lost 3 bases to trimming and J lost 10 bases; unmatched junction nucleotides: 7. From germline, CDR1 is MNHGY and CDR2 SVAAGI. CDR3 sequence reads: CASSYSLAGGKEQFF. The CDR3 nucleotides read TGTGCCAGCAGTTACTCTCTAGCGGGAGGGAAAGAGCAGTTCTTC.

This clonotype occurred many times. The rearrangement joins TRBV28 to TRBJ1-2; TRBD1 might be the D (6 bases). The CDR3 has 13 amino acids. Germline CDR1 MDHEN, CDR2 SYDVKM. V shed 1 base and J shed 8 bases, with 11 bases lying between them. The CDR3 sequence: CASSLSNRVGYTF. CDR3 sequence (DNA): TGTGCCAGCAGTTTATCGAACAGGGTAGGCTACACCTTC.

In this sample, this clonotype turned up many times. The chain employs TRBV13 and TRBJ2-7; TRBD2 agrees at 9 bases. The CDR3 is 15 amino acids. V lost 2 bases to trimming and J lost 4 bases; unmatched junction nucleotides: 6. CDR1 and CDR2 from the germline V gene are PRHDT and FYEKMQ (reference sequence). CDR3 coding DNA: TGTGCCAGCAGCTTAAAGCGGGAGGAACCTTACGAGCAGTACTTC. It encodes CASSLKREEPYEQYF.

This clonotype came up many times. This chain joins TRBV28 and TRBJ2-7; D uncertain. The CDR3 has 12 residues. Looked up from germline, CDR1 is MDHEN and CDR2 is SYDVKM. V was shortened by 3 bases and J by 7 bases, with 10 bases between the two germline ends. The CDR3 DNA reads as TGTGCCAGCAGTTTCCCCTCTAAGGAGCAGTACTTC. This translates into CASSFPSKEQYF.

This clonotype was detected only a few times. One base away lies a much larger clone, so this may be a sequencing read error. The V call is TRBV2, the J call TRBJ2-2; D uncertain. Germline CDR1 reads SNHLY; CDR2 reads FYNNEI. Trimming shortened V by 3 bases and J by 6 bases, and 14 bases separated the two germline ends. This CDR3 spans 15 amino acids. CDR3 residues: CASSDWQVHAGELFF. For the CDR3, the DNA is TGTGCCAGCAGTGACTGGCAGGTTCACGCCGGGGAGCTGTTTTTT.

This clonotype was counted many times. V and J are TRBV15 and TRBJ1-5; D unresolved. Germline V gives CDR1 LNHNV, CDR2 YYDKDF (reference sequence). V was trimmed by 5 bases and J by 5 bases, leaving 10 bases between them. The CDR3 totals 13 residues. The CDR3 spells CATSFGFDQPQHF. The CDR3 bases are TGTGCCACCAGCTTCGGGTTCGATCAGCCCCAGCATTTT.

In this sample, this clonotype turned up once. The chain has TRBV15 and TRBJ2-3; the D gene is possibly TRBD1 (5 bases). Germline CDR1 LNHNV, CDR2 YYDKDF (reference sequence). V dropped 5 bases and J dropped 0 bases, with 9 bases sitting between them. The CDR3 is 14 amino acids. The DNA for the CDR3 is TGTGCCACCAGCCGCAGGGTTAGCACAGATACGCAGTATTTT. It encodes CATSRRVSTDTQYF.

CDR3 in amino acids: CASSLPERGAYEQYF. CDR3 bases: TGTGCCAGCAGCCTACCCGAGCGGGGGGCCTACGAGCAGTACTTC. The chain has TRBV7-9 and TRBJ2-7, with 9 bases fitting TRBD2. Germline CDR1 and CDR2: SEHNR and FQNEAQ (reference sequence). CDR3 size: 15 residues. Trimming cost V 5 bases and J 2 bases; bases outside gene matches: 7.

This chain connects TRBV7-3 to TRBJ2-1; 11 nucleotides line up with TRBD2. The CDR3 contains 22 residues. V gave up 5 bases and J gave up 2 bases; unmatched junction bases: 23. The germline gives CDR1 SGHTA, CDR2 FQGTGA. CDR3 bases: TGTGCCAGCAGCCCAACGGGACTAGCGGCGGCACGTAGCGGGAGCACCTACAATGAGCAGTTCTTC. This sequence encodes CASSPTGLAAARSGSTYNEQFF.

About this clonotype: A much larger clone is a single base away; this may be a read error. As the CDR3 is not closed by the conserved phenylalanine or tryptophan, this likely results from a read error. J is TRBJ2-1 and V is TRBV7-9; 7 bases match TRBD2. Germline trimming cut 0 bases from V and 5 bases from J; bases unmatched to any gene: 7. Germline V gives CDR1 SEHNR, CDR2 FQNEAQ (reference sequence). This CDR3 spans 16 amino acids. The CDR3 sequence is CASSLAGGSRHNEQFL. The CDR3 DNA reads as TGTGCCAGCAGCTTAGCCGGGGGGTCTAGGCACAATGAGCAGTTCTTG.